This TCR beta chain was identified during a study of OX40 agonist ivuxolimab in advanced cancers. The overall study: Patients were dosed intravenously with ivuxolimab at 0.01 to 10 mg/kg every 2 weeks. Head and neck, renal cell, melanoma or hepatocellular carcinoma were the cancers that dose-escalation patients had.

The method was immunoSEQ multiplex PCR; TCRdb's version includes in-frame clones alone and lacks a portion of them. The sample lists about 95,000 clones, around 85% seen once, with less than 5% in the top ten. The germline CDR1 and CDR2 sequences are SGHTS and YDEGEE. This CDR3 is built from 15 residues. V was pared by 4 bases and J by 4 bases, with 4 bases of the junction left unmatched. The sequence came from an adult with an advanced solid tumor such as melanoma, head and neck, liver or kidney cancer. The sequencing here drew on CD4+ or CD8+ T cells sorted from blood, taken in a trial of the OX40 agonist ivuxolimab. The chain is built from TRBV5-8 and TRBJ1-5; TRBD1 matches 11 bases. The CDR3 DNA sequence: TGTGCCAGCAGCGAAGGGACAGGGGGGAATCAGCCCCAGCATTTT. Protein sequence: CASSEGTGGNQPQHF.